The rows below give T cell receptor beta chains drawn from one sample of a study of T-cell memory formation after mild COVID-19. Via MiXCR, TCRdb re-called the 5' RACE reads, giving one row per CDR3 protein. The profile covers about 470,000 distinct CDR3 sequences, with approximately 18% appearing a single time and about 12% taken by the ten largest. Source material: PBMCs or a T cell subset sorted from them (not recorded which). Source of these receptors: an adult woman who had mild COVID-19 (a few samples of this study predate the infection). Cell type and time point are not known. CDR3s include the opening cysteine and the closing phenylalanine or tryptophan. A D gene is named only where the DNA matches it firmly. Size is omitted from some rows. Given values are once, few, many or a class for expanded clones.

J gene: TRBJ2-7; V gene: TRBV18; clone size: -; D gene: -; CDR3 DNA: TGTGCCAGCTCACCCGGACATGGGTCTAACGAGCAGTACTTC; CDR3 protein: CASSPGHGSNEQYF
J gene: TRBJ2-5; V gene: TRBV15; clone size: -; D gene: TRBD1; CDR3 DNA: TGTGCCACCAGCAGACGACAGGGTACGGAGACCCAGTACTTC; CDR3 protein: CATSRRQGTETQYF
J gene: TRBJ2-5; V gene: TRBV2; clone size: few; D gene: TRBD1; CDR3 DNA: TGTGCCAGCAGTGAGACAGGGTTAGGGACCCAGTACTTC; CDR3 protein: CASSETGLGTQYF
J gene: TRBJ1-2; V gene: TRBV6-5; clone size: -; D gene: TRBD1; CDR3 DNA: TGTGCCAGCAGATACCTCCTACAGGGGATCGCTGGCTACACCTTC; CDR3 protein: CASRYLLQGIAGYTF
J gene: TRBJ1-2; V gene: TRBV30; clone size: -; D gene: -; CDR3 DNA: TGTGCCTGGAGAGGCTATGGCTACACCTTC; CDR3 protein: CAWRGYGYTF
J gene: TRBJ2-7; V gene: TRBV18; clone size: few; D gene: TRBD2; CDR3 DNA: TGTGCCAGCTCAAAAACTAGCGGGGCCTACGAGCAGTACTTC; CDR3 protein: CASSKTSGAYEQYF
J gene: TRBJ2-3; V gene: TRBV7-9; clone size: few; D gene: -; CDR3 DNA: TGTGCCAGCAGTTATCAGCTAGATACGCAGTATTTT; CDR3 protein: CASSYQLDTQYF
J gene: TRBJ2-1; V gene: TRBV7-6; clone size: few; D gene: TRBD2; CDR3 DNA: TGTGCCAGCAGCTTATTAGCGGGGAATTTTGCTGATGAGCAGTTCTTC; CDR3 protein: CASSLLAGNFADEQFF
J gene: TRBJ2-7; V gene: TRBV4-1; clone size: few; D gene: TRBD1; CDR3 DNA: TGCGCCAGCAGCCAGGGAGAGGGGGCCTACTACGAGCAGTACTTC; CDR3 protein: CASSQGEGAYYEQYF
J gene: TRBJ2-5; V gene: TRBV24-1; clone size: once; D gene: -; CDR3 DNA: TGTGCCACCAGTGATGGGGGGACGGTACAAGAGACCCAGTACTTC; CDR3 protein: CATSDGGTVQETQYF
J gene: TRBJ2-1; V gene: TRBV6-2/TRBV6-3; clone size: -; D gene: TRBD2; CDR3 DNA: TGTGCCAGCAGTTACTCGATTAGCGGGAGTATCATTGAGCAGTTCTTC; CDR3 protein: CASSYSISGSIIEQFF
J gene: TRBJ2-7; V gene: TRBV15; clone size: -; D gene: TRBD2; CDR3 DNA: TGTGCCACCAGCAGAGTAAAGCGGGAGGGCTCCGAGCAGTACTTC; CDR3 protein: CATSRVKREGSEQYF
J gene: TRBJ2-7; V gene: TRBV18; clone size: -; D gene: TRBD1; CDR3 DNA: TGTGCCAGCTCACCACGCGACAGGGCCGAGCAGTACTTC; CDR3 protein: CASSPRDRAEQYF
J gene: TRBJ2-1; V gene: TRBV12-3/TRBV12-4; clone size: few; D gene: TRBD2; CDR3 DNA: TGTGCCAGCAGTCTACCCCCACTTGGGGGGGCCTACAATGAGCAGTTCTTC; CDR3 protein: CASSLPPLGGAYNEQFF
J gene: TRBJ2-7; V gene: TRBV20-1; clone size: few; D gene: TRBD2; CDR3 DNA: TGCAGTGCTAATAGACTAGCGGGAGTCCAAAACTACGAGCAGTACTTC; CDR3 protein: CSANRLAGVQNYEQYF
J gene: TRBJ2-7; V gene: TRBV2; clone size: -; D gene: -; CDR3 DNA: TGTGCCAGCAGTTTATCAGGGTTCGGGTACGAGCAGTACTTC; CDR3 protein: CASSLSGFGYEQYF
J gene: TRBJ1-4; V gene: TRBV5-1; clone size: -; D gene: -; CDR3 DNA: TGCGCCAGCAGCTTTGGGACACCTGCAACTAATGAAAAACTGTTTTTT; CDR3 protein: CASSFGTPATNEKLFF
J gene: TRBJ1-3; V gene: TRBV5-1; clone size: -; D gene: -; CDR3 DNA: TGCGCCAGCAGCTTGGAATATGGCGGAAACACCATATATTTT; CDR3 protein: CASSLEYGGNTIYF
J gene: TRBJ1-2; V gene: TRBV25-1; clone size: -; D gene: TRBD1; CDR3 DNA: TGTGCCAGCAGGGCCGGGACAGCAATGTACGGCTACACCTTC; CDR3 protein: CASRAGTAMYGYTF
J gene: TRBJ2-5; V gene: TRBV7-2; clone size: -; D gene: TRBD1; CDR3 DNA: TGTGCCAGCAGCTTAGATGGGACAGCAATAGAGACCCAGTACTTC; CDR3 protein: CASSLDGTAIETQYF
J gene: TRBJ1-1; V gene: TRBV12-3/TRBV12-4; clone size: -; D gene: -; CDR3 DNA: TGTGCCAGCGGGTACACAGGGAACTCTGAAGCTTTCTTT; CDR3 protein: CASGYTGNSEAFF
J gene: TRBJ2-1; V gene: TRBV13; clone size: -; D gene: -; CDR3 DNA: TGTGCCCGCAGCCCAGGTCGGGGTGGCAATGAGCAGTTCTTC; CDR3 protein: CARSPGRGGNEQFF
J gene: TRBJ1-2; V gene: TRBV5-1; clone size: few; D gene: -; CDR3 DNA: TGCGCCAGCAGCTTGTTCAGGAGCGCTAACTATGGCTACACCTTC; CDR3 protein: CASSLFRSANYGYTF
J gene: TRBJ2-3; V gene: TRBV5-1; clone size: few; D gene: -; CDR3 DNA: TGCGCCAGCAGCCCCCTGATCCCTAGCACAGATACGCAGTATTTT; CDR3 protein: CASSPLIPSTDTQYF
J gene: TRBJ2-1; V gene: TRBV5-1; clone size: few; D gene: TRBD2; CDR3 DNA: TGCGCCAGCAGCTTGGAGGCGGGAGCATTTTACAATGAGCAGTTCTTC; CDR3 protein: CASSLEAGAFYNEQFF
J gene: TRBJ1-6; V gene: TRBV4-2; clone size: many; D gene: -; CDR3 DNA: TGTGCCAGCAGCCAAGATCCCGGACAGTGGCATTCACCCCTCCACTTT; CDR3 protein: CASSQDPGQWHSPLHF
J gene: TRBJ1-2; V gene: TRBV24-1; clone size: -; D gene: -; CDR3 DNA: TGTGCCACCAGTGATTTCCCCCTTAACTATGGCTACACCTTC; CDR3 protein: CATSDFPLNYGYTF
J gene: TRBJ2-7; V gene: TRBV7-6; clone size: many; D gene: -; CDR3 DNA: TGTGCCAGCAGCTTAAGTCAGGTATTCGAGCAGTACTTC; CDR3 protein: CASSLSQVFEQYF
J gene: TRBJ2-3; V gene: TRBV6-5; clone size: -; D gene: TRBD1; CDR3 DNA: TGTGCCAGCAGTTACTCGACCCCGGGACAGGGGGTAACAGATACGCAGTATTTT; CDR3 protein: CASSYSTPGQGVTDTQYF
J gene: TRBJ2-1; V gene: TRBV12-3/TRBV12-4; clone size: -; D gene: TRBD2; CDR3 DNA: TGTGCCAGCAGCTCGAGCGGGGAGAATGAGCAGTTCTTC; CDR3 protein: CASSSSGENEQFF
J gene: TRBJ2-2; V gene: TRBV28; clone size: few; D gene: -; CDR3 DNA: TGTGCCAGCAGTTCCCCAGCGGAGGCGAACACCGGGGAGCTGTTTTTT; CDR3 protein: CASSSPAEANTGELFF
J gene: TRBJ2-5; V gene: TRBV29-1; clone size: many; D gene: -; CDR3 DNA: TGCAGCGTTGGTAGGACAGAAGAGACCCAGTACTTC; CDR3 protein: CSVGRTEETQYF
J gene: TRBJ1-2; V gene: TRBV7-9; clone size: few; D gene: -; CDR3 DNA: TGTGCCAGCAGGCCCGGGGGGGAACCCGGCTACACCTTC; CDR3 protein: CASRPGGEPGYTF
J gene: TRBJ2-6; V gene: TRBV19; clone size: -; D gene: TRBD1; CDR3 DNA: TGTGCCAGTAGTATCGGACAGGGAAGCTCTGGGGCCAACGTCCTGACTTTC; CDR3 protein: CASSIGQGSSGANVLTF
J gene: TRBJ2-5; V gene: TRBV7-6; clone size: many; D gene: -; CDR3 DNA: TGTGCCAGCAGCTTAGACCCCGGGAGTCAGCTAGAGACCCAGTACTTC; CDR3 protein: CASSLDPGSQLETQYF
J gene: TRBJ2-3; V gene: TRBV29-1; clone size: -; D gene: -; CDR3 DNA: TGCAGCGTTGATGGAGGCCATACCTCCACAGATACGCAGTATTTT; CDR3 protein: CSVDGGHTSTDTQYF
J gene: TRBJ2-3; V gene: TRBV5-4; clone size: few; D gene: -; CDR3 DNA: TGTGCCAGCAGCAATCGGTCGAGCACAGATACGCAGTATTTT; CDR3 protein: CASSNRSSTDTQYF
J gene: TRBJ2-3; V gene: TRBV27; clone size: -; D gene: TRBD2; CDR3 DNA: TGTGCCAGCAGTTTCGGACTAGCGGGGGGGCAAGATACGCAGTATTTT; CDR3 protein: CASSFGLAGGQDTQYF
J gene: TRBJ2-1; V gene: TRBV10-3; clone size: few; D gene: TRBD2; CDR3 DNA: TGTGCCATCAGTGATTCTAGCGGGTTCTCCTACAATGAGCAGTTCTTC; CDR3 protein: CAISDSSGFSYNEQFF
J gene: TRBJ2-7; V gene: TRBV6-5; clone size: few; D gene: -; CDR3 DNA: TGTGCCAGCAGTTACTTCGACGGGCCATCTGACGAGCAGTACTTC; CDR3 protein: CASSYFDGPSDEQYF
J gene: TRBJ2-7; V gene: TRBV20-1; clone size: few; D gene: TRBD2; CDR3 DNA: TGCAGTGCTAGTAACCTAGCGGGGGCCCACCTTTACGAGCAGTACTTC; CDR3 protein: CSASNLAGAHLYEQYF
J gene: TRBJ2-3; V gene: TRBV5-4; clone size: -; D gene: TRBD2; CDR3 DNA: TGTGCCAGCAGCCCCTCCCAGCGGGGGGGCAAAGATACGCAGTATTTT; CDR3 protein: CASSPSQRGGKDTQYF
J gene: TRBJ1-1; V gene: TRBV6-5; clone size: few; D gene: -; CDR3 DNA: TGTGCCAGCAGTGGAGGGGGGAGTGGCTCTGAAGCTTTCTTT; CDR3 protein: CASSGGGSGSEAFF
J gene: TRBJ1-2; V gene: TRBV9; clone size: -; D gene: -; CDR3 DNA: TGTGCCAGCAGCGTACAGGGAGACTATGGCTACACCTTC; CDR3 protein: CASSVQGDYGYTF
J gene: TRBJ2-5; V gene: TRBV27; clone size: -; D gene: TRBD1; CDR3 DNA: TGTGCCAGCAGTCCCTCGACAGGGGGCCCCCCAGAGACCCAGTACTTC; CDR3 protein: CASSPSTGGPPETQYF
J gene: TRBJ2-7; V gene: TRBV6-1; clone size: few; D gene: -; CDR3 DNA: TGTGCCAGCAGTGATAGGGGCCACTCCTACGAGCAGTACTTC; CDR3 protein: CASSDRGHSYEQYF
J gene: TRBJ2-2; V gene: TRBV4-1; clone size: few; D gene: -; CDR3 DNA: TGCGCCAGCAGCCAAGAAGGGGGGTCGAACACCGGGGAGCTGTTTTTT; CDR3 protein: CASSQEGGSNTGELFF
J gene: TRBJ2-3; V gene: TRBV20-1; clone size: -; D gene: TRBD2; CDR3 DNA: TGCAGTGCTAGAGGTCGGGGGGTCGGCACAGATACGCAGTATTTT; CDR3 protein: CSARGRGVGTDTQYF
J gene: TRBJ1-2; V gene: TRBV20-1; clone size: -; D gene: -; CDR3 DNA: TGCAGTGCACCCTTAGCCGGGAGCTATGGCTACACCTTC; CDR3 protein: CSAPLAGSYGYTF
J gene: TRBJ2-5; V gene: TRBV5-1; clone size: -; D gene: TRBD2; CDR3 DNA: TGCGCCAGCAGCCACCGAGCGGGGGACCAAGAGACCCAGTACTTC; CDR3 protein: CASSHRAGDQETQYF
J gene: TRBJ2-5; V gene: TRBV7-8; clone size: few; D gene: -; CDR3 DNA: TGTGCCAGCAGCTTTTACGGACCCTCGGAGACCCAGTACTTC; CDR3 protein: CASSFYGPSETQYF
J gene: TRBJ1-6; V gene: TRBV6-1; clone size: few; D gene: -; CDR3 DNA: TGTGCCAGCAGGCTCTCCGGGGGGATAGGTTCACCCCTCCACTTT; CDR3 protein: CASRLSGGIGSPLHF
J gene: TRBJ2-7; V gene: TRBV24-1; clone size: -; D gene: -; CDR3 DNA: TGTGCCACCATGCAGGACAGACGCTCCTACGAGCAGTACTTC; CDR3 protein: CATMQDRRSYEQYF
J gene: TRBJ2-3; V gene: TRBV2; clone size: few; D gene: -; CDR3 DNA: TGTGCCAGCAGTCCTGCAGGGTATAGCACAGATACGCAGTATTTT; CDR3 protein: CASSPAGYSTDTQYF
J gene: TRBJ2-7; V gene: TRBV4-2; clone size: few; D gene: -; CDR3 DNA: TGTGCCAGCAGCCTACTGACAGGCTCCTCCTACGAGCAGTACTTC; CDR3 protein: CASSLLTGSSYEQYF
J gene: TRBJ1-1; V gene: TRBV12-3/TRBV12-4; clone size: few; D gene: -; CDR3 DNA: TGTGCCAGCACCAGCCTAGGAGTTCTCACTGAAGCTTTCTTT; CDR3 protein: CASTSLGVLTEAFF
J gene: TRBJ2-3; V gene: TRBV5-1; clone size: -; D gene: -; CDR3 DNA: TGCGCCAGCAGCTTGGACTCTCTTAGCACAGATACGCAGTATTTT; CDR3 protein: CASSLDSLSTDTQYF
J gene: TRBJ2-6; V gene: TRBV11-2; clone size: -; D gene: -; CDR3 DNA: TGTGCCAGCAGCTTAAATGCTGGGGCCAACGTCCTGACTTTC; CDR3 protein: CASSLNAGANVLTF
J gene: TRBJ1-5; V gene: TRBV12-5; clone size: -; D gene: TRBD1; CDR3 DNA: TGTGCTAGTGGTTCGGGACAGACCCAGGGACAGCCCCAGCATTTT; CDR3 protein: CASGSGQTQGQPQHF